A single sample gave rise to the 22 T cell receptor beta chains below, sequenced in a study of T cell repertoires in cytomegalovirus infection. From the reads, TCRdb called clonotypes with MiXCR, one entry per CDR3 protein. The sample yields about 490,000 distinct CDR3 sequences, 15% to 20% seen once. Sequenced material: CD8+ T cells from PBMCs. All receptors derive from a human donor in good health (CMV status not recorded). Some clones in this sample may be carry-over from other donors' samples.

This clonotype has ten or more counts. The CDR3 region has the DNA TGTGCCAGCAGCTTAGTTCGGGGTAACGACAATGAGCAGTTCTTC. It yields the protein CASSLVRGNDNEQFF. This sequence joins TRBV7-9 and TRBJ2-1; perhaps TRBD2 as D (5 bases). Germline values: CDR1 SEHNR, CDR2 FQNEAQ (reference sequence). The CDR3 totals 15 residues. Trimming stripped 1 base from V and 5 bases from J, with 12 bases between.

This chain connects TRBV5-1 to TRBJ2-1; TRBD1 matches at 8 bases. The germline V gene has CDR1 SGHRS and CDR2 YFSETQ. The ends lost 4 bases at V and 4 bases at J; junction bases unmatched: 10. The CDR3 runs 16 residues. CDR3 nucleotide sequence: TGCGCCAGCAGCCTTCAGGACAGGGAACTTTACAATGAGCAGTTCTTC. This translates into CASSLQDRELYNEQFF.

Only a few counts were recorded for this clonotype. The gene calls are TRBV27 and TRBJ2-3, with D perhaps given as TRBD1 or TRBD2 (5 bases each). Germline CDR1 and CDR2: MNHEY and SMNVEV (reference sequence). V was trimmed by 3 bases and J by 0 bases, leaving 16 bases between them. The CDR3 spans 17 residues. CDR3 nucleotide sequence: TGTGCCAGCAGTTTCATGGGCAGGGCGGGTAGCACAGATACGCAGTATTTT. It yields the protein CASSFMGRAGSTDTQYF.

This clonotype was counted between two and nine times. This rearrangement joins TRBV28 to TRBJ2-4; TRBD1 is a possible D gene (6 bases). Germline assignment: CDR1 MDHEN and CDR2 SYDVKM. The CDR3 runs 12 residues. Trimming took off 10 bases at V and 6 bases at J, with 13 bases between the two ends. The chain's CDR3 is CATLRDTNIQYF. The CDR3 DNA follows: TGTGCCACACTCCGGGACACAAACATTCAGTACTTC.

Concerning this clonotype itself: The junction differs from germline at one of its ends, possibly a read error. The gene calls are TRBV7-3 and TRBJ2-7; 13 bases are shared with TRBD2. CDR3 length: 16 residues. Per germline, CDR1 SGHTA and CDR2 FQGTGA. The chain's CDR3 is CASSPSWTSGSNEKYF. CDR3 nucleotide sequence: TGTGCAAGCAGCCCCTCCTGGACTAGCGGGAGTAACGAGAAGTACTTC.

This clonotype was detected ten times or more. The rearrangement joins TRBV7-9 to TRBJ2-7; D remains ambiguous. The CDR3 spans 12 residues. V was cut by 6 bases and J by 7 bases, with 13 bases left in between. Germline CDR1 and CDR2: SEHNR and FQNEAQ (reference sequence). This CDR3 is CASSSLLTEQYF. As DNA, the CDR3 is TGTGCCAGCAGTTCTTTACTTACTGAGCAGTACTTC. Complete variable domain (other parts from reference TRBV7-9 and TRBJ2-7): DTGVSQNPRHKITKRGQNVTFRCDPISEHNRLYWYRQTLGQGPEFLTYFQNEAQLEKSRLLSDRFSAERPKGSFSTLEIQRTEQGDSAMYLCASSSLLTEQYFGPGTRLTVT.

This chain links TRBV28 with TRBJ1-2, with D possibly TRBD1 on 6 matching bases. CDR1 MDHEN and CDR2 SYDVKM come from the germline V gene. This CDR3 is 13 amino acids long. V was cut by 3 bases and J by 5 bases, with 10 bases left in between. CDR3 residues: CASSFSQGYGYTF. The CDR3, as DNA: TGTGCCAGCAGTTTTTCCCAGGGGTATGGCTACACCTTC.

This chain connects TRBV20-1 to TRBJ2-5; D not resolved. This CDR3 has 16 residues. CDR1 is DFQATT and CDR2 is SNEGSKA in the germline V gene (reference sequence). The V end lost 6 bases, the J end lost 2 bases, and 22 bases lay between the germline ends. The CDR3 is CSAVPTETLRQETQYF. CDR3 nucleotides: TGCAGTGCCGTCCCCACAGAGACTTTGCGACAAGAGACCCAGTACTTC.

The CDR3: CASGLHRGEYF. The CDR3 DNA reads as TGTGCTAGTGGTCTCCACAGGGGAGAGTACTTC. This chain connects TRBV12-5 to TRBJ2-7; 7 nucleotides align to TRBD1. Losses at the gene ends were 5 bases for V and 11 bases for J; bases not matched to a gene: 6. Germline lookup yields CDR1 LGHNT and CDR2 FRNRAP. This CDR3 contains 11 residues.

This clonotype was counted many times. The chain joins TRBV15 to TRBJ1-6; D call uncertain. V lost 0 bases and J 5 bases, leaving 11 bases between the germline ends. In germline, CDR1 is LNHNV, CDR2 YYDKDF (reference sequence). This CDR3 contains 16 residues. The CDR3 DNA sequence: TGTGCCACCAGCAGAGATCTATCCCCGGATAATTCACCCCTCCACTTT. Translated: CATSRDLSPDNSPLHF.

CDR3 region: CSAGRTGRFYEQYF. The CDR3 DNA follows: TGCAGCGCGGGTAGGACAGGACGTTTCTACGAGCAGTACTTC. The chain joins TRBV29-1 to TRBJ2-7; 7 bases map to TRBD1. Germline V gene data show CDR1 as SQVTM and CDR2 as ANQGSEA. Trimming at V came to 7 bases and at J to 3 bases, leaving 12 bases not matched to a gene. This CDR3 spans 14 amino acids.

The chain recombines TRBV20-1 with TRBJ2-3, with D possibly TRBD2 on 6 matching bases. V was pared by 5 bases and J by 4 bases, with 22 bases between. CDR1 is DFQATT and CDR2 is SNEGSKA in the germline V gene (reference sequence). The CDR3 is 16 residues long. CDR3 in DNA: TGCAGTGCTGACGGGACTTCCTGGGGCGAGGCAGATACGCAGTATTTT. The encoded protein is CSADGTSWGEADTQYF.

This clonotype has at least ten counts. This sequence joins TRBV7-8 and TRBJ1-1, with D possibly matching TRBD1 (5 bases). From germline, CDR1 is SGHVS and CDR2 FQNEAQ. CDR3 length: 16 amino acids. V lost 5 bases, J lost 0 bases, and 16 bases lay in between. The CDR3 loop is CASSQLPRGLNTEAFF. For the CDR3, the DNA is TGTGCCAGCAGCCAGCTTCCGAGGGGCTTGAACACTGAAGCTTTCTTT. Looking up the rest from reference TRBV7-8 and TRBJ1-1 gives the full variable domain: GAGVSQSPRYKVAKRGQDVALRCDPISGHVSLFWYQQALGQGPEFLTYFQNEAQLDKSGLPSDRFFAERPEGSVSTLKIQRTQQEDSAVYLCASSQLPRGLNTEAFFGQGTRLTVV.

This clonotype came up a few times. This CDR3 reads CASSFSWSGSYEQYF. CDR3 coding DNA: TGTGCCAGCAGTTTTAGCTGGAGCGGGTCCTACGAGCAGTACTTC. The chain has TRBV5-5 and TRBJ2-7; D is perhaps TRBD2 (6 bases). The germline gives CDR1 SGHKS, CDR2 YYEKEE (reference sequence). This CDR3 spans 15 amino acids. Trimming took 5 bases from V and 1 from J, leaving 16 bases between them.

The CDR3 here is CASSRDRDSYNSPLHF. The CDR3 region has the DNA TGTGCCAGCTCCCGGGACAGGGACTCCTATAATTCACCCCTCCACTTT. The chain joins TRBV18 to TRBJ1-6, with TRBD1 matching 9 bases. Per the germline V gene, CDR1 is KGHSH and CDR2 is LQKENI. The CDR3 runs to 16 residues. Losses at the gene ends were 6 bases for V and 0 bases for J; bases not matched to a gene: 3.

CDR3 sequence: CASSLAGGGNEAFF. In DNA, the CDR3 is TGCGCCAGCAGCTTGGCTGGGGGAGGGAATGAAGCTTTCTTT. The chain couples TRBV5-1 to TRBJ1-1, with D tentatively TRBD1 (5 bases). V was shortened by 0 bases and J by 7 bases, with 13 bases between the two germline ends. CDR1 and CDR2 from the germline V gene are SGHRS and YFSETQ. The CDR3 runs 14 residues.

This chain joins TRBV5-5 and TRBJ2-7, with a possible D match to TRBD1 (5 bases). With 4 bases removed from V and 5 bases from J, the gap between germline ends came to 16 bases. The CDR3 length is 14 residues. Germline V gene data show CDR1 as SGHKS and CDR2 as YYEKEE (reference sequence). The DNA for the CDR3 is TGTGCCAGCAGCCTAGGGGCGTTAAGGGACGAGCAGTACTTC. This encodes CASSLGALRDEQYF.

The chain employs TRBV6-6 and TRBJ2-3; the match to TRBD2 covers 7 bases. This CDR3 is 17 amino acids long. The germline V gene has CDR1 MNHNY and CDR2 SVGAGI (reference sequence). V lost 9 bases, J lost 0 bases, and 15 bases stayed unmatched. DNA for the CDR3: TGTGCCAGTTTTCCCGACGTTCTAGCGGCTAGCACAGATACGCAGTATTTT. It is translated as CASFPDVLAASTDTQYF.

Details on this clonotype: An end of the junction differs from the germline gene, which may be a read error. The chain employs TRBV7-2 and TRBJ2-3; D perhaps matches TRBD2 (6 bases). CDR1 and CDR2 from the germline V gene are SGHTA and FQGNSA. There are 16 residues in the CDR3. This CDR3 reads CASSSFVGSVTDTKYF. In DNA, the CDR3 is TGTGCCAGCAGCTCTTTTGTCGGGAGCGTCACAGATACGAAGTATTTT.

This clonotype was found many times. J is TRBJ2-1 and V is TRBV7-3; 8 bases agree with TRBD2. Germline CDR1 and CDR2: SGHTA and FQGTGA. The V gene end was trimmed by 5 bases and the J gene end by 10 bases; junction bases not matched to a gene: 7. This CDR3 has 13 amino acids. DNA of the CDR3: TGTGCCAGCAGCGGCCGGGGGGGACGGGAGCAGTTCTTC. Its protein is CASSGRGGREQFF.

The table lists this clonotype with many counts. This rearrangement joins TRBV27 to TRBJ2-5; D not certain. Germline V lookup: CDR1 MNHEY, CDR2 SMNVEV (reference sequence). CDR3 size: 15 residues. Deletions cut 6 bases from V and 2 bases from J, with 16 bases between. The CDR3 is CASRTLTEFQETQYF. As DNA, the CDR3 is TGTGCCAGCAGGACATTAACAGAATTTCAAGAGACCCAGTACTTC.

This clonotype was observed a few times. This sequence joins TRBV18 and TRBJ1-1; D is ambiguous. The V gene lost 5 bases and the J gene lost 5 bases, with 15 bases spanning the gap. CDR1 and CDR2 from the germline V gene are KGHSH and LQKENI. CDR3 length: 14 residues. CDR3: CASSDASRGTEAFF. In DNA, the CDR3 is TGTGCCAGCTCAGACGCATCCCGAGGGACTGAAGCTTTCTTT.